This T cell receptor beta chain was profiled in a study of blood T cell repertoires in COVID-19 (dated by TCRdb to 2020 to 2022). Describing the broader study: Collaborator samples came from the United States, Italy and Spain and covered acute and convalescent phases of COVID-19. Subjects who had been exposed to COVID-19, were actively infected with it, or had recovered from it provided the deeply sampled blood TCRbeta repertoires that made up the dataset. The samples were drawn from the first 160 participants of the ongoing ImmuneRACE study and from over a thousand subjects provided by 6 global collaborators. A freely available public database, intended as a resource for researchers studying the immune response to SARS-CoV-2, is where the repertoires were released. The prospective study material was composed of cDNA or gDNA derived from T cells, B-cell-depleted T cells, or PBMCs. Where HLA class I and class II types were available, the types were taken from metadata supplied by the sample provider, not from assay-based typing. Nearly every sample came with metadata listing a de-identified subject ID, COVID-19 status, age in years and sex.

TCRbeta CDR3 regions were amplified from genomic DNA by means of the immunoSEQ Assay, a bias-controlled multiplex PCR. The authors processed their data as follows. The number of nucleated cells in each sample was estimated by amplification of reference gene primers within the assay. To quantify the absolute abundance of each unique TCRbeta CDR3 rearrangement, sequence reads were collapsed and filtered. Productive Simpson clonality was computed per sample as the square root of Simpson's diversity index over productive rearrangements. The immuneACCESS repertoire file appears here via TCRdb, limited to in-frame rearrangements. These files lack a portion of the clones; in checked studies, under half of the deficit traces to unresolved V genes, and the cause of the others is not known. Clone size and the V and J calls come from that table; the DNA yielded D and trimming. This sample holds around 150,000 clones; about 77% were observed only once. Roughly 9% of the sample belongs to the ten largest clones.

Findings and caveats that apply to the study as a whole: How much clinical and demographic metadata was included differed by source and by participant, and the metadata was provided uncurated.

V drops 5 bases and J drops 2 bases, leaving 9 bases in between. The CDR3 sequence holds 13 residues, the cysteine and phenylalanine included. This entry keeps only the CDR3 DNA: 39 bases, framed from base 1. CDR1 and CDR2 were assigned from the germline V gene as SGHTA and FQGNSA. A note on this clone: It lacks a known antigen. The input lacks base qualities; no much larger clone sits a single base away.

The collaborating institutions used their own protocols to collect whole blood in K2EDTA tubes. For TCRbeta analysis, collaborator samples were shipped as frozen whole blood, as isolated PBMCs, or as DNA extracted from either sample type. This sequence was found in a woman aged 50 to 60 with active or convalescent COVID-19. The chain is encoded by TRBV7-2 joined to TRBJ1-2; the D region possibly corresponds to TRBD1 (6 bases align). Source material: peripheral blood. In nucleotides, the sequence is TGTGCCAGCAGCCCCGACAGGAACTATGGCTACACCTTC. It codes for CASSPDRNYGYTF.